This T cell receptor (beta chain) was sequenced for a study of CXCR3-negative and CXCR3-positive naive CD8 T cells (dated by TCRdb to the late 2010s). Turning to the overall study: In total, approximately 140 million TRB reads were obtained, or roughly 1.5 +/- 0.3 million reads per library. Data from around 11 donors, pooled across two independent experiments, went into the diversity and physicochemical repertoire analyses. TRBV-TRBJ cluster analysis included naive subsets from 5 donors and memory cells from 3 donors.

Spanning cysteine to phenylalanine, the CDR3 consists of 15 amino acids. A DNA sequence was not provided. From the germline V gene (reference sequence), CDR1 is SEHNR and CDR2 is FQNEAQ. Each CD8+ T cell subset was flow-sorted in triplicate, with some 300,000 cells per subset placed directly into RLT lysis buffer. To keep memory contaminants out, a stringent definition of naive CD8+ T cells was applied: CD45RO-CCR7+CD27+CD95-. Standard density gradient centrifugation was used to isolate peripheral blood mononuclear cells from buffy coats. A FACSAria III was used to flow-sort naive CD8+ T cells into CXCR3-negative and CXCR3-positive populations. Total RNA was extracted from sorted cells using an RNeasy Mini Kit. What the research found in general, with its limitations: TRB CDR3s from CXCR3-positive naive cells showed higher hydrophobicity (lower Kidera factor 4), lower energy, and higher strength and volume indices than CXCR3-negative naive cells. Because surface CD5, which has been linked to self-reactivity in mice, was comparable between naive subsets, TCR interaction strength was also inferred from TRB CDR3 physicochemical properties. Freshly isolated PBMCs were used for most assays because CXCR3 expression partially decreased after cryopreservation. Naive CXCR3-negative and CXCR3-positive cells from the same donor showed similar TRBV-TRBJ usage, whereas memory cells showed distinct patterns. Repertoire diversity was comparably high in both naive subsets but much lower in memory CD8+ T cells.

Sequencing was carried out with a NextSeq 550. The Human TCR Profiling Kit (MiLaboratory) was used to prepare UMI-labeled 5' RACE TRB cDNA libraries. cDNA synthesis used the entire amount of extracted RNA, and PCR amplification then used the entire amount of cDNA produced. Libraries were prepared in parallel with an identical number of PCR cycles. On the authors' methods: With a minimum of two reads required per UMI, MIGEC and MiXCR pulled out about 50,000 +/- 10,000 unique UMI-labeled TRB cDNA molecules from each library. An average of approximately 40,000 +/- 10,000 functional in-frame TRB CDR3 nucleotide clonotypes without stop codons was found per library. After downsampling to 5000 UMI-labeled TRB molecules per sample, diversity metrics such as normalized Shannon-Wiener and Chao1 were calculated in VDJtools. For the central five CDR3 residues, VDJtools calculated physicochemical properties weighted by clonotype size, namely interaction energy, strength, volume and Kidera factor 4. One entry per CDR3 protein sequence results from the TCRdb reprocessing of the reads, with DNA left out. These V and J calls derive from TCRdb rather than the authors' analysis. The sample table includes over 80,000 distinct CDR3 sequences. Approximately 1.4% of the sample is taken by the ten largest.

In regard to this clonotype: There is no known antigen for this receptor.

Material: naive CXCR3- CD8+ T cells from blood. According to the study, the label for this sample's cell subset or site signals: CD45RO-CCR7+CD27+CD95- naive CD8+ T cells lacking CXCR3 (TNR3-). The V and J genes are TRBV7-9 and TRBJ2-1; TCRdb reports TRBD2, a call that lacks DNA to check it against. The receptor was isolated from a human donor in good health. Some clones in this sample may be carry-over from other donors' samples. The CDR3: CASGFSGGGPDEQFF.